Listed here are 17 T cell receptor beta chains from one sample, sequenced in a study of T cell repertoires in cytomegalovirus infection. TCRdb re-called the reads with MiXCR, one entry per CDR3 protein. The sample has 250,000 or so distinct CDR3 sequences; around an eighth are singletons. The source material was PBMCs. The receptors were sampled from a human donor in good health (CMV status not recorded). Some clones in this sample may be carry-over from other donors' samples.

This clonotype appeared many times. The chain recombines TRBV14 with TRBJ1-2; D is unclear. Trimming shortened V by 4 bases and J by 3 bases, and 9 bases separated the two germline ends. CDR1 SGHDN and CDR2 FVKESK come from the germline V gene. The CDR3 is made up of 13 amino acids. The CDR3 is CASSRRTYYGYTF. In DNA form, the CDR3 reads TGTGCCAGCAGCCGAAGAACTTACTATGGCTACACCTTC.

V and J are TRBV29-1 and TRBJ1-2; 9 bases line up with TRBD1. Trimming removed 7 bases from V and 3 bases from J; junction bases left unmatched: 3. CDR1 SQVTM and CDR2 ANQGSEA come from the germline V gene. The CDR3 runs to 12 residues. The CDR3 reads CSDRTGDYGYTF. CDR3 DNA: TGCAGCGATCGGACAGGGGACTATGGCTACACCTTC.

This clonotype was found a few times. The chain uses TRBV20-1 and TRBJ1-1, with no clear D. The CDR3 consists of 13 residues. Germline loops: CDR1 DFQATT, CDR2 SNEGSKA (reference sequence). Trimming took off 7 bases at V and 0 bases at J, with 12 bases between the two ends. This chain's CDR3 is CSGHSQMNTEAFF. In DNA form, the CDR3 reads TGCAGTGGACACAGCCAAATGAACACTGAAGCTTTCTTT.

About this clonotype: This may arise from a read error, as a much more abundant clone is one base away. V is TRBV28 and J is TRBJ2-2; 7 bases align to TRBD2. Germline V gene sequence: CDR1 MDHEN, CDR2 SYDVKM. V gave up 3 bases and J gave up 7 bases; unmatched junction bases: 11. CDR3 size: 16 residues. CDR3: CASSFTVGGPGGELFF. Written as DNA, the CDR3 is TGTGCCAGCAGTTTCACGGTGGGAGGGCCGGGCGGGGAGCTGTTTTTT.

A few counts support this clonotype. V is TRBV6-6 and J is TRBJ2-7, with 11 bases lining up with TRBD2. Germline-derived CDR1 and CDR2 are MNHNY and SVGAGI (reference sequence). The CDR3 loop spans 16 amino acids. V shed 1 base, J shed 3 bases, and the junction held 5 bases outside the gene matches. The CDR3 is CASSYLKGLAVYEQYF. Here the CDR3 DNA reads TGTGCCAGCAGTTACTTAAAGGGACTAGCGGTCTACGAGCAGTACTTC.

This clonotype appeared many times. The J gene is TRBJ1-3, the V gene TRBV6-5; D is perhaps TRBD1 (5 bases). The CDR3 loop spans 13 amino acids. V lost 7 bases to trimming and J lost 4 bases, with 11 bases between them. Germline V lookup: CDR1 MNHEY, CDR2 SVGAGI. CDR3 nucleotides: TGTGCCAGCACGAGGGGATTCGGAAACACCATATATTTT. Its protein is CASTRGFGNTIYF.

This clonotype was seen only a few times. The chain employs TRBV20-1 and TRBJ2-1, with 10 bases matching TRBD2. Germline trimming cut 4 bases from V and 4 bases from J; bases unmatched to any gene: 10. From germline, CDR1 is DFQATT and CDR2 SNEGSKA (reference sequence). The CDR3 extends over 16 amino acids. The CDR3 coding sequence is TGCAGTGCTAAGCGAGCGGGAGGGGGCCTTTACAATGAGCAGTTCTTC. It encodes CSAKRAGGGLYNEQFF.

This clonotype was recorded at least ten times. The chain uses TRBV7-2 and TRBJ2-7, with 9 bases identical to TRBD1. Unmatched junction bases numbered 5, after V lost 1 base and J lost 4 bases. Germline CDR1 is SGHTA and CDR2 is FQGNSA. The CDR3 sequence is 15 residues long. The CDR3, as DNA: TGTGCCAGCAGCTTAGGGCTGGGACAGGGTTACGAGCAGTACTTC. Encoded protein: CASSLGLGQGYEQYF. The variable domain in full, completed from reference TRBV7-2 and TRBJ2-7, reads GAGVSQSPSNKVTEKGKDVELRCDPISGHTALYWYRQSLGQGLEFLIYFQGNSAPDKSGLPSDRFSAERTGGSVSTLTIQRTQQEDSAVYLCASSLGLGQGYEQYFGPGTRLTVT.

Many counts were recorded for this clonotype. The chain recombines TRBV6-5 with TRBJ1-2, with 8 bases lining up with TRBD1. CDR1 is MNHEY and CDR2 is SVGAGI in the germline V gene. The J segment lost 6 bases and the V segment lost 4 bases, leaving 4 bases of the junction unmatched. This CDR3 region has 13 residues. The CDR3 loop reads CASSFTGGDGYTF. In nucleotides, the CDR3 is TGTGCCAGCAGTTTCACAGGGGGAGATGGCTACACCTTC.

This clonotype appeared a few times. CDR3 protein: CASRTAWGGTGELFF. CDR3 bases: TGTGCCAGTAGGACCGCGTGGGGAGGCACCGGGGAGCTGTTTTTT. This chain uses TRBV19 with TRBJ2-2, with D possibly matching TRBD2 (6 bases). In germline, CDR1 is LNHDA, CDR2 SQIVND (reference sequence). The CDR3 sequence is 15 residues long. Trimming cost V 6 bases and J 4 bases, with 15 bases left between them.

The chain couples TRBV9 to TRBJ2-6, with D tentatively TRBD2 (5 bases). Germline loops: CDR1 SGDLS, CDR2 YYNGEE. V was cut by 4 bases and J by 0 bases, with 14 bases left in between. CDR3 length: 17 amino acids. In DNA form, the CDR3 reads TGTGCCAGCAGCCCCGAGGACTCAAGCTCTGGGGCCAACGTCCTGACTTTC. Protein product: CASSPEDSSSGANVLTF.

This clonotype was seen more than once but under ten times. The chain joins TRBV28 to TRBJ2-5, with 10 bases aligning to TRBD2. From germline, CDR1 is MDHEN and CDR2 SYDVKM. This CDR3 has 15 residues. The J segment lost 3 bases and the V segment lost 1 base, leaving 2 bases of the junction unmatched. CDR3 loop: CASSLSSGSEETQYF. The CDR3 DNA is TGTGCCAGCAGTTTATCTAGCGGGAGCGAAGAGACCCAGTACTTC.

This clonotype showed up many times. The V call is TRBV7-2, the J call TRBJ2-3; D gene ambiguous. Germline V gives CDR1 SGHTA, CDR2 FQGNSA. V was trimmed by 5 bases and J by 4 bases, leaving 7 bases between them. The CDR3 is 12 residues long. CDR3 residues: CASSTFPDTQYF. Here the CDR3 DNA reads TGTGCCAGCAGCACGTTCCCAGATACGCAGTATTTT. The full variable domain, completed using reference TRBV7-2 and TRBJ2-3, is GAGVSQSPSNKVTEKGKDVELRCDPISGHTALYWYRQSLGQGLEFLIYFQGNSAPDKSGLPSDRFSAERTGGSVSTLTIQRTQQEDSAVYLCASSTFPDTQYFGPGTRLTVL.

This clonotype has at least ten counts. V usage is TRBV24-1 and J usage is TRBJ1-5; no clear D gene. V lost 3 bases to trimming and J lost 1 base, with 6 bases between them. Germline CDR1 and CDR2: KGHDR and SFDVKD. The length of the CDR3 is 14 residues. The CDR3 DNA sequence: TGTGCCACCAGTGATAGCACCAGCAATCAGCCCCAGCATTTT. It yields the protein CATSDSTSNQPQHF.

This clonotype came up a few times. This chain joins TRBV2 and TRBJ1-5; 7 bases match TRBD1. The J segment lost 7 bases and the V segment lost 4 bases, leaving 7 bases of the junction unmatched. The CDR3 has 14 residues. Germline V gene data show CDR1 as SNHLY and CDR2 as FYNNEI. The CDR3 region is CASSVTGVGQPQHF. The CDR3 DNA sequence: TGTGCCAGCAGTGTAACAGGGGTAGGGCAGCCCCAGCATTTT.

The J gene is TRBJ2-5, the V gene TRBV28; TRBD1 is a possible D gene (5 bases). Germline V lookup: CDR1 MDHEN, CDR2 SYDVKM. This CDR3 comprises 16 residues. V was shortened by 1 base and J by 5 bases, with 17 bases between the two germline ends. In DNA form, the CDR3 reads TGTGCCAGCAGTTTATCCCGTCAGGGTAGCAGGGAGACCCAGTACTTC. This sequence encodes CASSLSRQGSRETQYF.

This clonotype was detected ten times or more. As DNA, the CDR3 is TGTGCCAGCAGTTACTCGCCTGTCGGCTCCTACGAGCAGTACTTC. It specifies CASSYSPVGSYEQYF. This chain joins TRBV6-5 and TRBJ2-7; D not certain. Trimming pared 0 bases from V and 0 bases from J, leaving 9 bases between. Germline loops: CDR1 MNHEY, CDR2 SVGAGI. The CDR3 consists of 15 residues.